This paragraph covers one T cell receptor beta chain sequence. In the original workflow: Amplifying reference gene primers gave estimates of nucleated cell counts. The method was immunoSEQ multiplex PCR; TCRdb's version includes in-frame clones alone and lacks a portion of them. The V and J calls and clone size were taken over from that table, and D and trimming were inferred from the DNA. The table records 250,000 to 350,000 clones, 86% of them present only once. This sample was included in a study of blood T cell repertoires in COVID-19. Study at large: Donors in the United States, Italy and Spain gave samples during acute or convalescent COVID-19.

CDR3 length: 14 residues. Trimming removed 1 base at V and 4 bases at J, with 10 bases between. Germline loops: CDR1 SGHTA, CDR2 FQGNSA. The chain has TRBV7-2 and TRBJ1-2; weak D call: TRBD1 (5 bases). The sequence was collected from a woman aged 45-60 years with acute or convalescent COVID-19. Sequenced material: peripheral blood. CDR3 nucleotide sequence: TGTGCCAGCAGCTTAGTGGGGGGATCCTATGGCTACACCTTC. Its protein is CASSLVGGSYGYTF.